A single T cell receptor (beta chain) is shown here with its context. The specificity of this receptor is unknown. Base qualities are missing; no much larger clone stands one base away. In total, just over 650 healthy bone marrow donors made up the cohort. All cohort members were sampled while nominally healthy, although unrecorded immune exposures were likely present. The donor was CMV seropositive and belonged to the group of a few hundred seropositive cohort members. A peripheral blood sample was collected from each donor, and TCR beta sequencing was performed on peripheral blood mononuclear cells. The Qiagen DNeasy Blood Extraction Kit was used to extract genomic DNA from the blood cell samples. This sample is drawn from a study of cytomegalovirus exposure and HLA in healthy donors (dated by TCRdb to 2017 to 2019). For the wider study: According to an earlier analysis of 550 to 750 of the donors, 150 million to 200 million T cells yielded 100 million or so unique TCR beta sequences and about 300 Gb of sequence data. Roughly 300 gigabases of sequencing data and approximately 85 million unique TCR sequences were included in an early release covering roughly 700 HLA-typed donors. The genetic ancestry cluster associated with self-reported Caucasian donors included about 84% of the 300 to 400 genotyped donors. The study aimed to test whether signatures of past pathogen exposure could be identified by cataloging public T cell receptors. The T cell repertoires of under 700 subjects were profiled by immunosequencing and related to cytomegalovirus serostatus. Besides the first cohort of about 730 subjects, a separate validation cohort made up of roughly 120 different subjects was used. High-throughput TCR immunosequencing, statistical association of individual TCRs with disease status, and machine learning were combined to predict cytomegalovirus infection status. A later analysis re-analyzed previously published TCR beta repertoires from 500 to 700 donors and added high-resolution HLA genotyping to study TCR occurrence patterns. Rather than drawing on any new phenotypic data, the later analysis identified candidate immune exposures from TCR beta sequences and the way those sequences occurred across donors. In an earlier analysis of 587 of the donors, high-throughput TCR beta sequencing was used to judge whether each TCR beta V gene segment behaved as functional or pseudogenic. Donor age, sex, ethnicity and CMV serostatus were compiled together with the repertoire data. In a later genetic analysis, genome-wide SNP genotypes for about 55% of the roughly 700 donors were used, and that subset was treated as a discovery cohort. Every discovery cohort repertoire had been produced on one sequencing platform. Class I and class II HLA loci were covered by the typing at four-digit resolution. Typing coverage varied by locus: about 620-630 donors for A, B, C, DRB1 and DQB1; roughly 500 for DQA1; more than 600 for DPA1; approximately 450 for DPB1. Roughly 5 DR-DQ haplotypes were handled as single units for association and clustering because linkage in the cohort was strong. Among some 400 genotyped donors of the cohort, an average of roughly 230,000 unique TCR beta nucleotide sequences was sequenced per donor, of which roughly 17% were non-productive. What the authors observed across the whole study: The study gave a list of some 150 TCR beta chains associated with cytomegalovirus. Compared with equally common non-associated chains, HLA-associated TCR beta chains in a later analysis were more clonally expanded and had lower generation probabilities. Most CMV-associated TCR beta chains appeared to be HLA-restricted in a later analysis, and the HLA associations seemed to be driven largely by CMV exposure. Because some donors lacked HLA typing at each locus, the association tests relied only on the typed subset. The cohort was sequenced for TCR beta chains only, and without alpha or paired-chain data the features that could be detected were limited. In an earlier analysis of a few hundred of the donors, most TCR beta V segments were observed in productive rearrangements about 87% or about 30% of the time, broadly matching IMGT annotations. The classifier was reported to diagnose cytomegalovirus status with high specificity and sensitivity in both the original and validation cohorts. The presence/absence analyses assumed that sequencing depth was roughly uniform across donors, and that assumption may not be true. V-gene and J-gene trimming of TCR beta chains was associated with a missense DCLRE1C variant in a later genetic analysis, and the association was replicated in an independent cohort. It was suggested by the authors that the approach could potentially be generalized to other disease states and immunological phenotypes. Because the 87-base-pair reads could not distinguish some IMGT-functional V segments, including TRBV6-2 and TRBV6-3, those segments were excluded. In a later analysis, the rate of TCR association differed among HLA loci, with DRB1 alleles having the most associated TCRs and HLA-C alleles having the fewest. Specific HLA alleles were associated with 15,000 to 20,000 TCR beta sequences at a false discovery rate of 0.05 in a later analysis. Three of the identified cytomegalovirus-associated TCR beta chains were confirmed in vitro to be specific for cytomegalovirus antigens. A later genetic analysis reported fewer N-insertions in productive TCRs among donors in an Asian-associated ancestry cluster than the roughly 700-donor mean. A further reported finding was that TCR beta sequences accurately predicted the HLA-A and HLA-B alleles for most subjects in the first cohort. The only immune exposure information available for the cohort was CMV serostatus. The earlier analysis of 587 of the donors excluded over 15 rarely observed V segments, including chromosome 9 orphons, because counts were too low. In a later analysis, several top co-occurrence clusters were reported to appear linked to parvovirus B19, influenza, CMV and Epstein-Barr virus. Assigning TCR associations to individual alleles was difficult when HLA alleles, especially DR and DQ, strongly co-occurred. Across donors, most TCR sequences were observed very rarely, whereas some public TCRs were present in many individuals. Linkage disequilibrium might explain the correlated functional status among segregating V segments, but an unknown experimental factor could not be ruled out. The sequencing pipeline was judged likely to have produced a cluster of highly shared sequence variants as a technical artifact.

Receptors were amplified or captured by the immunoSEQ multiplex PCR assay. A mixture of 60 forward primers for TCR Vbeta segments and 13 reverse primers for TCR Jbeta segments was used in the multiplex PCR. The CDR3 region of rearranged TCR beta genes was amplified from genomic DNA with a multiplex PCR assay. The Illumina HiSeq System was used to sequence the amplified TCR beta libraries as 87-base-pair reads. As for the original processing: A later analysis tallied roughly 80 million unique TCR beta chains across the 610 or so repertoires, and some 10 million of those chains were shared by two or more donors. A nearest-neighbor algorithm error-corrected the raw reads and collapsed the reads into unique sequences, merging closely related sequences to remove PCR and sequencing errors. V, D and J gene segments were assigned by aligning CDR3 sequences to IMGT reference sequences. For a sequence to be retained, at least a six-nucleotide match to both a V gene segment and a J gene segment was required. A rearrangement was called productive if the CDR3 had no stop codons and remained in frame with V and J, and every other rearrangement was called non-productive. CDR3 was defined by IMGT convention, running from the second conserved V-encoded cysteine to the conserved J-encoded phenylalanine. Sequences without an unambiguous match to a single V gene segment were excluded from the earlier analysis of 500 to 700 of the donors. An earlier analysis of roughly 590 of the donors called V segments functional above 56.7% productive rearrangements and segregating when the between-donor standard deviation exceeded 5%. A statistical classification framework was built to diagnose cytomegalovirus status from the catalog of TCR beta chain sequences. A later analysis assigned V and J genes by comparing TCR nucleotide sequences with IMGT/GENE-DB human TR gene sequences. Using the TCRdist pipeline, a later analysis assigned CDR3 sequences along with most-parsimonious VDJ recombination scenarios. In a later analysis, every TCR beta chain was defined by the combination of its CDR3 amino acid sequence and its V-gene family, and reads without a unique V-gene family were dropped. In a later analysis, 450 to 600 highly shared, low-generation-probability nucleotide sequences were removed to address suspected cross-contamination and a sequencing artifact. In a later analysis, a clonal expansion index was calculated for each public chain from normalized within-repertoire ranks of inferred template counts. In a later analysis, generation probabilities were computed with a VDJ recombination model fitted to out-of-frame rearrangements, and the resulting probabilities were checked against IGoR. In a later analysis, hypergeometric tests were used to score TCR-TCR, TCR-HLA and TCR-CMV co-occurrence, with a repertoire-size bias correction applied to TCR pairs. False discovery rates were estimated in a later analysis by permuting HLA or CMV assignments 20 times. In a later analysis, co-occurring TCRs were grouped using DBSCAN, with TCRdist sequence similarity added in when clustering inside HLA-allele-positive subsets. Repertoires with fewer than 30,000 or more than 120,000 public chains, plus five repertoires with anomalous nucleotide sharing, were excluded from co-occurrence clustering. In TCRdb, the immuneACCESS table is reduced to in-frame sequences with V and J assigned. These tables do not hold every clone; where another copy was compared, an unresolved V gene accounts for under half, and the others remain unexplained. Clone size and the V and J calls come from that table; the DNA yielded D and trimming. This sample has about 130,000 clones in its table, and around 85% of those were observed once. The ten largest make up about 7% of the sample.

V is cut back by 11 bases and J by 5 bases, with 16 bases in the junction unmatched. Via the germline V gene, CDR1 is ENHRY and CDR2 SYGVKD. The CDR3, from cysteine to phenylalanine, totals 16 residues. The sequence is cut down to CDR3 DNA, 48 bases in frame from base 1. The rearranged segments are TRBV10-3 and TRBJ2-2; 8 junctional bases match TRBD1. This receptor was taken from a woman between 25 and 40 years old in good health and CMV-seropositive. The specimen sequenced was PBMCs. CDR3 sequence: CAFLSSGGAGTGELFF. The DNA sequence reads TGTGCCTTCCTCTCCTCAGGGGGCGCAGGGACCGGGGAGCTGTTTTTT.